Reported below is one T cell receptor beta chain. The V gene's germline CDR1 is GTSNPN and CDR2 SVGIG (reference sequence). V shed 0 bases and J shed 8 bases, with 13 bases lying between them. This CDR3 has 13 amino acids. The data belong to a study of blood T cell repertoires in COVID-19. Study at large: Collection of acute and convalescent COVID-19 samples took place in the United States, Italy and Spain. T cells, B-cell-depleted T cells, or PBMCs provided the cDNA or gDNA that served as material.

Original analysis: The authors estimated nucleated cell counts from reference gene primer amplification. The protocol was immunoSEQ multiplex PCR, while the TCRdb copy is restricted to in-frame clones and leaves out a portion. Clone size and V and J calls were adopted from that table, with D and trimming inferred from the DNA. The table includes 210,000 or so clones, roughly 80% detected once. The clonotype originates from an elderly woman with acute or convalescent COVID-19. The V call is TRBV30, the J call TRBJ1-2; tentatively, D is TRBD1 (6 bases). The sequenced sample was peripheral blood. The CDR3 nucleotides are TGTGCCTGGAGTGTCAGGGGTTACGGCGGCTACACCTTC. Its protein product is CAWSVRGYGGYTF.